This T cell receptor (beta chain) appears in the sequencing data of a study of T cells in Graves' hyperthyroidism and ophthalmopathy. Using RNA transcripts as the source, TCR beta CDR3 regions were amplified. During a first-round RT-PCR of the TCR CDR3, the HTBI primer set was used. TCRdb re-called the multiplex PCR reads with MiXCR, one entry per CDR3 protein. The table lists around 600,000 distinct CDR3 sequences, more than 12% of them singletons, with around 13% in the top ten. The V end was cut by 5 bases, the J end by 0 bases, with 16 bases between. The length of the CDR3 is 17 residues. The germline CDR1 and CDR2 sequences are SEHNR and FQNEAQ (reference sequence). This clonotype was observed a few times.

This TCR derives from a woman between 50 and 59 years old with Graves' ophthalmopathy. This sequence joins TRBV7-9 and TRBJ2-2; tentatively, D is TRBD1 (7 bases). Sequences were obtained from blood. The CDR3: CASSGGTEQANTGELFF. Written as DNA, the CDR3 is TGTGCCAGCAGCGGCGGGACAGAACAAGCGAACACCGGGGAGCTGTTTTTT. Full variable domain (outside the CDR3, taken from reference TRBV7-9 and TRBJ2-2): DTGVSQNPRHKITKRGQNVTFRCDPISEHNRLYWYRQTLGQGPEFLTYFQNEAQLEKSRLLSDRFSAERPKGSFSTLEIQRTEQGDSAMYLCASSGGTEQANTGELFFGEGSRLTVL.